A selection of T cell receptor beta chains follows, all from one sample in a study of blood T cells in healthy people across ages. TCRdb ran MiXCR on the 5' RACE reads and lists one entry per CDR3 protein. Of approximately 680,000 distinct CDR3 sequences listed, approximately 30% are singletons. The specimen sequenced was blood. The receptor set was obtained from a woman over 75 in good health. CDR3s include the opening cysteine and the closing phenylalanine or tryptophan. Each record gives: clone size, D gene, J gene, V gene, CDR3 DNA, CDR3 protein. A D gene is named only where the DNA matches it firmly. For some rows the clone size is stated as once, few or many, or as a class when expanded; others skip it.

NA,NA,TRBJ1-2,TRBV21-1,TGTGCCAGCAGCAAAGGGGGGACAGCCGCCTATGACTACACCTTC,CASSKGGTAAYDYTF
NA,NA,TRBJ1-1,TRBV4-3,TGCGCCAGCAGCCCTGCTTCCGGGGGCATGGTTGTCACTGAAGCTTTCTTT,CASSPASGGMVVTEAFF
few,NA,TRBJ1-1,TRBV29-1,TGCAGCGTCCTGAACACTGAAGCTTTCTTT,CSVLNTEAFF
few,NA,TRBJ1-1,TRBV30,TGTGCCTGGAAAGACGGTCGGGACACTGAAGCTTTCTTT,CAWKDGRDTEAFF
many,NA,TRBJ1-2,TRBV28,TGTGCCAGCAGGTCCCACGGTGCAGTACCGCTGTACTATGGCTACACCTTC,CASRSHGAVPLYYGYTF
many,TRBD2,TRBJ2-3,TRBV4-2,TGTGCCAGCAGCGCGACTAGCGGAGACACAGATACGCAGTATTTT,CASSATSGDTDTQYF
NA,TRBD2,TRBJ2-7,TRBV20-1,TGCAGTGTCCGACTAGCGGGGGGGAACGAGCAGGACTTC,CSVRLAGGNEQDF
many,NA,TRBJ1-6,TRBV12-3/TRBV12-4,TGTGCCAGCAGTTTACGGTGGATGGATTCACCCCTCCACTTT,CASSLRWMDSPLHF
NA,NA,TRBJ2-3,TRBV7-2,TGTGCCAGCAGCTCCTCCTACGGACCAGGTCGAAGGACAGATACGCAGTATTTT,CASSSSYGPGRRTDTQYF
NA,TRBD1,TRBJ1-5,TRBV12-3/TRBV12-4,TGTGCCAGCAACCAGGACAGGAATCAGCCCCAGCATTTT,CASNQDRNQPQHF
NA,NA,TRBJ1-2,TRBV5-1,TGCGCCAGCAGCCTTCGGAGGACCGTTTCTTCGAACTATGGCTACACCTTC,CASSLRRTVSSNYGYTF
many,TRBD2,TRBJ2-4,TRBV7-2,TGTGCCAGCAGCTTACTCGCTAGCGGGGCCAAAAACATTCAGTACTTC,CASSLLASGAKNIQYF
many,NA,TRBJ2-5,TRBV7-3,TGTGCCAGCAGCCCCGGGGGCGCCTTGACCCAGTACTTC,CASSPGGALTQYF
many,NA,TRBJ1-2,TRBV5-1,TGCGCCAGCAGCAGCGGGACTAGTATAGACTATGGCTACACCTTC,CASSSGTSIDYGYTF
few,NA,TRBJ2-7,TRBV7-9,TGTGCCAGCAGCGAAGGTGCAGCCTACGAGCAGTACTTC,CASSEGAAYEQYF
few,TRBD2,TRBJ2-7,TRBV3-1,TGTGCCAGCAGCCAAGCGTCTAGCGGGGGGTACGAGCAGTACTTC,CASSQASSGGYEQYF
few,NA,TRBJ2-3,TRBV2,TGTGCCAGCAGCCCCGGGGTAGAAGGCCCCACAGATACGCAGTATTTT,CASSPGVEGPTDTQYF
NA,NA,TRBJ2-3,TRBV15,TGTGCCACCAGCAGAGAAAAAGGGGGGCTTCGCACAGATACGCAGTATTTT,CATSREKGGLRTDTQYF
NA,NA,TRBJ2-2,TRBV2,TGTGCCAGCAGTGTTCTTACTACCGGGGAGCTGTTTTTT,CASSVLTTGELFF
few,TRBD2,TRBJ2-2,TRBV9,TGTGCCAGCAGCGTAGGACGGGGGGGCCCCGGGGAGCTGTTTTTT,CASSVGRGGPGELFF
many,TRBD1,TRBJ1-2,TRBV18,TGTGCCAGCTCACCAACAGGGGAGGCCTATGGCTACACCTTC,CASSPTGEAYGYTF
once,NA,TRBJ2-5,TRBV5-1,TGCGCCAGCAGCTTGTATGCCCAAGAGACCCAGTACTTC,CASSLYAQETQYF
many,TRBD1,TRBJ2-1,TRBV7-8,TGTGCCAGCAGCCCGCAGGGGGCTTCCTACAATGAGCAGTTCTTC,CASSPQGASYNEQFF
NA,NA,TRBJ1-3,TRBV20-1,TGCAGTGCTAGAGGGGGAGGAAACACCATATATTTT,CSARGGGNTIYF
once,TRBD1,TRBJ1-2,TRBV12-3/TRBV12-4,TGTGCCAGCAGCGGGACAGCTTATGGCTGCACCTTC,CASSGTAYGCTF
many,TRBD1,TRBJ1-2,TRBV10-3,TGTGCCATCAGTGGACAGGGCGCCTATGGCTACACCTTC,CAISGQGAYGYTF
many,NA,TRBJ2-5,TRBV5-1,TGCGCCAGCAGCCCCGGGGACCTGGGCCAAGAGACCCAGTACTTC,CASSPGDLGQETQYF
many,NA,TRBJ2-1,TRBV20-1,TGCAGTGCTAGAAAAGAAGGCCGCGGGTTCTACAATGAGCAGTTCTTC,CSARKEGRGFYNEQFF
many,NA,TRBJ2-7,TRBV7-9,TGTGCCAGCAGCTTAGTCGGGACCGAGCAGTACTTC,CASSLVGTEQYF
NA,NA,TRBJ1-1,TRBV5-1,TGCGCCAGCAGCCGGGAGGAGAGGAACACTGAAGCTTTCTTT,CASSREERNTEAFF
NA,NA,TRBJ1-2,TRBV7-2,TGTGCCAGCAGCTTATCCTTTGAGGGAGGAGGCTACACCTTC,CASSLSFEGGGYTF
few,NA,TRBJ1-5,TRBV10-3,TGTGCCACCGCCCATGGGGGGGCAACCAATCAGCCCCAGCATTTT,CATAHGGATNQPQHF
many,TRBD1,TRBJ1-2,TRBV30,TGTGCCTGGAGTGAGGGGACAGACTATGGCTACACCTTC,CAWSEGTDYGYTF
few,NA,TRBJ1-2,TRBV30,TGTGCCTGGAGTTTCGCGACGAACTATGGCTACACCTTC,CAWSFATNYGYTF
many,NA,TRBJ1-1,TRBV7-9,TGTGCCAGCAGCCGAACAGCTGAAGCTTTCTTT,CASSRTAEAFF
NA,NA,TRBJ2-2,TRBV15,TGTGCCACCAGCAGAGATGGAGTCTCGAACACCGGGGAGCTGTTTTTT,CATSRDGVSNTGELFF
many,TRBD1,TRBJ2-6,TRBV6-1,TGTGCCAGCAGTGAAAGGCCCGGACAGGGGGTAACGGGGGCCAACGTCCTGACTTTC,CASSERPGQGVTGANVLTF